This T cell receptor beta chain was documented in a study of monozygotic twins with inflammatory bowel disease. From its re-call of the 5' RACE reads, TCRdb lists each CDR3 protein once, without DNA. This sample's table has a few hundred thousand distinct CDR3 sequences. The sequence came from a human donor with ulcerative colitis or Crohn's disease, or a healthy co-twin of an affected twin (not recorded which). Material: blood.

The CDR3 sequence is CASSPGQFYEQYF. This chain uses TRBV13 with TRBJ2-7; TCRdb indicates TRBD1, and absent DNA this call remains unverified. Germline V gene data show CDR1 as PRHDT and CDR2 as FYEKMQ (reference sequence). The length of the CDR3 is 13 residues.